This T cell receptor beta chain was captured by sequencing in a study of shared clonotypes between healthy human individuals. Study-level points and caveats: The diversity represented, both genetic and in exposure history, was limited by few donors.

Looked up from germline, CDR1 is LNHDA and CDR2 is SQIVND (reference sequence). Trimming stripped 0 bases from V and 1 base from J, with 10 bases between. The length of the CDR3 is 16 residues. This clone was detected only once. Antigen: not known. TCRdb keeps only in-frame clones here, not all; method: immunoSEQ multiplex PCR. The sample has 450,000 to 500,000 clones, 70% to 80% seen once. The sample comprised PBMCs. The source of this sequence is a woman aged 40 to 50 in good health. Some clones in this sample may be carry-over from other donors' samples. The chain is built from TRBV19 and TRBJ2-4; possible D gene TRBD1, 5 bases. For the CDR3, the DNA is TGTGCCAGTAGTATAGAAGGGGTGATTGCCAAAAACATTCAGTACTTC. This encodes CASSIEGVIAKNIQYF.